Listed below are T cell receptor beta chains from one sample, sequenced in a study of cytomegalovirus exposure and HLA in healthy donors. Repertoires were generated with immunoSEQ multiplex PCR, while TCRdb's copy carries only in-frame clones and drops some. The data contain roughly 140,000 clones, 76% of them singletons. Sequenced sample: PBMCs. Every receptor here comes from a woman in her forties in good health and CMV-seronegative. Each CDR3 is given without its conserved first and last residue.

v_gene	j_gene	CDR3aa
TRBV19	TRBJ2-3	ASSIGGRAGDTQY
TRBV29-1	TRBJ2-7	SALSYEQY
TRBV5-1	TRBJ1-5	ASSTATGSQPQH
TRBV19	TRBJ1-1	ASSPTGGVLGAF
TRBV19	TRBJ2-1	ASRENGGPYNEQF
TRBV2	TRBJ1-4	ASSEQGGTNEKLF
TRBV7-9	TRBJ2-1	ASSPGLAGANEQF
TRBV10-3	TRBJ2-5	AISDSNQETQY
TRBV21-1	TRBJ1-1	ASSKPPTGNEAF
TRBV28	TRBJ2-1	ASIDRQGAYNEQF
TRBV5-1	TRBJ2-1	ASSPGQHYNEQF
TRBV2	TRBJ2-5	ASSVGTGYSEQY
TRBV28	TRBJ1-4	ASCTIGQGNEKLF
TRBV10-3	TRBJ2-3	AIRAGLARGLDTQY
TRBV5-6	TRBJ2-5	ASSLSSGGEIETQY
TRBV27	TRBJ2-3	ASSPGLARTDTQY
TRBV6-5	TRBJ2-7	ASSNYRGEDEQY
TRBV19	TRBJ1-2	ASSNKQGLGYGYT
TRBV11-2	TRBJ2-7	ASSFFRGAYEQY
TRBV28	TRBJ1-5	ASRPPGHRNQPQH
TRBV5-1	TRBJ2-7	ASSSSTGTSGSSPYEQY
TRBV4-1	TRBJ2-3	ASSPSPQGDTQY
TRBV27	TRBJ1-4	ASSPQDRENEKLF
TRBV7-9	TRBJ2-7	ASSFGEGSYEQY
TRBV27	TRBJ2-6	ASSSSIGGVGANVLT
TRBV4-1	TRBJ2-7	ASSQDLAASSYEQY
TRBV6-1	TRBJ1-4	ASSLGQGLDEKLF
TRBV6-6	TRBJ2-1	ASRYPLGGSYNEQF
TRBV21-1	TRBJ2-7	ASNRDRGAYEQY
TRBV18	TRBJ1-5	ASSSGQGALSNQPQH
TRBV20-1	TRBJ1-2	SAMRGYT
TRBV10-2	TRBJ1-5	ASSDPGQGGQPQH
TRBV6-1	TRBJ1-6	ASSVRFYNSPLH
TRBV19	TRBJ2-3	ASDLAGGGGDTQY
TRBV6-1	TRBJ2-7	ATTLQGAGTYEQY
TRBV7-9	TRBJ2-3	ASSTQPAGPDTQY
TRBV10-3	TRBJ2-7	ASRDTSRGEQY
TRBV18	TRBJ1-2	ASSAGTGGHGYT
TRBV19	TRBJ1-5	ASSIASRSNQPQH
TRBV7-8	TRBJ2-2	ASSRQDRGAAGELF
TRBV7-2	TRBJ2-5	ASSPDYQETQY
TRBV7-9	TRBJ1-2	ASDSTGGLHGYT
TRBV11-3	TRBJ2-1	ASSRSGSGNEQF
TRBV10-3	TRBJ1-5	AISEGTNSNQPQH
TRBV18	TRBJ2-7	ASSQGQGAPEQY
TRBV10-2	TRBJ2-1	ASRPGASNEQF
TRBV30	TRBJ2-7	AWSPEGGQGAYEQY
TRBV10-3	TRBJ1-3	AISESTDGNTIY
TRBV6-1	TRBJ1-6	ASSFRNSYNSPLH
TRBV7-9	TRBJ2-7	ATWGTGDHEQY
TRBV10-2	TRBJ2-5	ASALHRGPETQY
TRBV5-1	TRBJ1-5	ASSGRDRPNQPQH